What follows are 9 T cell receptor beta chains derived from one specimen sequenced in a study of T cells in Graves' hyperthyroidism and ophthalmopathy. Regions amplified from RNA transcripts were the TCR beta CDR3 regions. During a first-round RT-PCR of the TCR CDR3, the HTBI primer set was used. TCRdb reprocessed the multiplex PCR reads with MiXCR, giving one entry per CDR3 protein. The sample holds around 600,000 distinct CDR3 sequences; about 45% are singletons and the top ten take less than 9.5%. Material for sequencing was peripheral blood or thyroid tissue (not recorded which). The receptors derive from an adult man with Graves' disease, either hyperthyroidism or ophthalmopathy (not recorded which).

This clonotype showed up many times. This sequence joins TRBV10-3 and TRBJ2-5, with D hard to call. In germline, CDR1 is ENHRY, CDR2 SYGVKD. This CDR3 has 15 amino acids. Trimming pared 6 bases from V and 5 bases from J, leaving 19 bases between. The CDR3 loop reads CAISQPGPQEETQYF. CDR3 nucleotide sequence: TGTGCCATCAGCCAACCGGGCCCCCAGGAGGAGACCCAGTACTTC.

A few counts support this clonotype. The chain couples TRBV7-3 to TRBJ2-7; 8 nucleotides match TRBD1. Germline V gene data show CDR1 as SGHTA and CDR2 as FQGTGA. V gave up 8 bases and J gave up 3 bases; unmatched junction bases: 15. This CDR3 is 16 amino acids long. CDR3 residues: CASSTTKDRADYEQYF. In DNA form, the CDR3 reads TGTGCCAGCTCCACGACTAAGGACAGGGCCGACTACGAGCAGTACTTC.

This chain joins TRBV7-9 and TRBJ2-5; 8 bases line up with TRBD2. Germline V gene sequence: CDR1 SEHNR, CDR2 FQNEAQ (reference sequence). The CDR3 is 15 amino acids. With 4 bases clipped from V and 5 bases from J, the junction kept 9 bases outside the gene matches. This chain's CDR3 is CASSSTAGVGETQYF. CDR3 DNA sequence: TGTGCCAGCAGCTCGACAGCGGGAGTTGGGGAGACCCAGTACTTC.

This clonotype was counted at least ten times. The chain uses TRBV29-1 and TRBJ1-1; no definite D call. The ends were cut back, 7 bases at V and 5 bases at J, with 11 bases in the middle. The CDR3 loop spans 11 amino acids. The germline V gene has CDR1 SQVTM and CDR2 ANQGSEA. CDR3 protein: CSGRLGTEAFF. In nucleotides, the CDR3 is TGCAGCGGAAGACTGGGGACTGAAGCTTTCTTT.

This clonotype appeared a single time. V usage is TRBV10-3 and J usage is TRBJ2-6, with no clear D. Per the germline V gene, CDR1 is ENHRY and CDR2 is SYGVKD. V dropped 7 bases and J dropped 2 bases, with 6 bases sitting between them. The CDR3 runs to 13 residues. Here the CDR3 reads CAIKGTGANVLTF. The CDR3 DNA reads TGTGCCATCAAAGGGACTGGGGCCAACGTCCTGACTTTC.

The CDR3, as DNA: TGTGCCATCAGTGAACCCGACTCAAATTCACCCCTCCACTTT. Translating gives CAISEPDSNSPLHF. This chain connects TRBV10-3 to TRBJ1-6; D is ambiguous. From germline, CDR1 is ENHRY and CDR2 SYGVKD. The V and J ends lost 3 bases and 7 bases respectively, with 10 bases between them. This CDR3 spans 14 amino acids.

This chain connects TRBV5-1 to TRBJ1-6; TRBD1 matches at 10 bases. With V trimmed by 4 bases and J by 8 bases, 6 bases remained unmatched. Germline V lookup: CDR1 SGHRS, CDR2 YFSETQ. The CDR3 runs 15 residues. The chain's CDR3 is CASSRGQGSDSPLHF. The DNA for the CDR3 is TGCGCCAGCAGCCGGGGACAGGGGTCCGATTCACCCCTCCACTTT.

The rearrangement links TRBV2 to TRBJ1-5; D ambiguous. CDR1 is SNHLY and CDR2 is FYNNEI in the germline V gene. The CDR3 length is 14 residues. V gave up 1 base and J gave up 4 bases, with 8 bases separating them. The CDR3 nucleotides read TGTGCCAGCAGTGAAGGTGGATGGAATCAGCCCCAGCATTTT. Translation gives CASSEGGWNQPQHF.

This rearrangement joins TRBV7-9 to TRBJ1-6; maybe TRBD1 (5 bases). CDR3 length: 16 amino acids. The germline gives CDR1 SEHNR, CDR2 FQNEAQ (reference sequence). Trimming cost V 5 bases and J 6 bases, with 17 bases left between them. The CDR3 is CASSARGADINSPLHF. The CDR3 DNA is TGTGCCAGCAGCGCGAGAGGGGCGGACATTAATTCACCCCTCCACTTT.